Below, 2 T cell receptor beta chains from the same sample are listed, as sequenced in a study of T cell responses to AZD1222 COVID-19 vaccine. Data came from immunoSEQ multiplex PCR; TCRdb stores just in-frame clones and leaves some out. The sample consists of fewer than 100,000 clones, around 90% of them appearing once. The input for sequencing was peripheral blood, taken 28 days after the second AZD1222 dose. The receptors here all came from an adult who received the AZD1222 COVID-19 vaccine.

The genes are TRBV4-1 and TRBJ2-2; 7 bases are a match to TRBD1. V gave up 2 bases and J gave up 4 bases; unmatched junction bases: 4. CDR1 and CDR2 from the germline V gene are MGHRA and YSYEKL. CDR3 size: 15 residues. The CDR3 DNA reads as TGCGCCAGCAGCCAACCGGGACAGCCCACCGGGGAGCTGTTTTTT. This translates into CASSQPGQPTGELFF.

V and J are TRBV7-3 and TRBJ2-3; D possibly corresponds to TRBD1 (5 bases). The V end was cut by 4 bases, the J end by 0 bases, with 8 bases between. CDR3 length equals 14 residues. CDR1 and CDR2 (germline): SGHTA, FQGTGA. In DNA, the CDR3 is TGTGCCAGCAGCTCCCGACAGAGCACAGATACGCAGTATTTT. Protein product: CASSSRQSTDTQYF.